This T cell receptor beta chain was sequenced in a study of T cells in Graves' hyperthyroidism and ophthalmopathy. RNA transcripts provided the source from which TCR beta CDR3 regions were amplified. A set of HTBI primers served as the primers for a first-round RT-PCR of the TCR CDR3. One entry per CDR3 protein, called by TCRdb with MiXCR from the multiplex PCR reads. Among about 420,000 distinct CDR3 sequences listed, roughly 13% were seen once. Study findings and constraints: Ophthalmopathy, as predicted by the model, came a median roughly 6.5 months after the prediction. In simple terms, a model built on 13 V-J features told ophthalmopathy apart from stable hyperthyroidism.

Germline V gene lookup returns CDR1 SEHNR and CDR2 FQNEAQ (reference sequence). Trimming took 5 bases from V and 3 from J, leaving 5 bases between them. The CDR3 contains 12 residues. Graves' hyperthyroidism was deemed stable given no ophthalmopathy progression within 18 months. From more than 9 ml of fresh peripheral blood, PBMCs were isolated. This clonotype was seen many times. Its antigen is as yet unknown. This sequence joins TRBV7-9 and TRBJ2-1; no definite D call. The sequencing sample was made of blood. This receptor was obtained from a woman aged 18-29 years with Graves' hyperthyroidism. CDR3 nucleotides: TGTGCCAGCAGCCGTTACTACAATGAGCAGTTCTTC. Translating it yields CASSRYYNEQFF.